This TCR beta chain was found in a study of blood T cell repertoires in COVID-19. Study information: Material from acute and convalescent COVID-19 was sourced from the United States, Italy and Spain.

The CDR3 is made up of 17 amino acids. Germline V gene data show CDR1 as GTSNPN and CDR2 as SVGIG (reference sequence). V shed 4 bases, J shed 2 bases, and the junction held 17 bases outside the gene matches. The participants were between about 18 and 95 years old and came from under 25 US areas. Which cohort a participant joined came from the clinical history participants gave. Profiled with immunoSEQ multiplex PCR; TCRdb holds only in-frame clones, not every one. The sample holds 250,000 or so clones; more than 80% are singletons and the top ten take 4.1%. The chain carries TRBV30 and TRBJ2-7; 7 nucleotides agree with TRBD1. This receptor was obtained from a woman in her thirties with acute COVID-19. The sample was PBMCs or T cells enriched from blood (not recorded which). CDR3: CAWMQGTAAAETYEQYF. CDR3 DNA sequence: TGTGCCTGGATGCAAGGGACAGCCGCCGCAGAAACCTACGAGCAGTACTTC.